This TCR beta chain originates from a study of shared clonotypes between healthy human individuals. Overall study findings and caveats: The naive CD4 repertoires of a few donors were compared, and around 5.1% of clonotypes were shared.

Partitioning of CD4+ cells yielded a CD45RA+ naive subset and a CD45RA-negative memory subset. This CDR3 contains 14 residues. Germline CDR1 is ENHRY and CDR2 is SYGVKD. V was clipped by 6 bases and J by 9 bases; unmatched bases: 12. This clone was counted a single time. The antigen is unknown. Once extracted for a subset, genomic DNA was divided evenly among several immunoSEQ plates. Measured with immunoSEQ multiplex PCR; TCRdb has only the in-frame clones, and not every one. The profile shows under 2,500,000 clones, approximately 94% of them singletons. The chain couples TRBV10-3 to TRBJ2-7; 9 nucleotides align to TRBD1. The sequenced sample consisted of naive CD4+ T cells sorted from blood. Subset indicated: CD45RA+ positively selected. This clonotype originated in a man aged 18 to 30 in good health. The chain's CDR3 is CAISPDRGPVMQYF. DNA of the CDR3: TGTGCCATCAGCCCGGACAGGGGCCCAGTTATGCAGTACTTC.